The 27 T cell receptor beta chains listed next were all sequenced from one sample in a study of blood T cell repertoires in COVID-19. The data were produced by immunoSEQ multiplex PCR, yet TCRdb's version contains in-frame clones alone and is incomplete. Of 150,000 to 200,000 clones in the sample, around 87% were seen once. The sample consisted of peripheral blood. Receptors originate from an older woman with COVID-19, enrolled during active disease.

This chain connects TRBV29-1 to TRBJ2-7, with a weak D call TRBD1 (6 bases). Trimming removed 6 bases at V and 3 bases at J, with 18 bases between. Germline V gives CDR1 SQVTM, CDR2 ANQGSEA. The CDR3 extends over 14 amino acids. The CDR3 region has the DNA TGCAGCGTGAGGGCCCCCCGGGACAACTACGAGCAGTACTTC. This translates into CSVRAPRDNYEQYF.

The chain has TRBV29-1 and TRBJ2-2; D not certain. The CDR3 consists of 12 residues. Germline V CDR1 and CDR2: SQVTM, ANQGSEA. V lost 4 bases, J lost 1 base, and 4 bases lay in between. The CDR3 loop is CSVGQNTGELFF. CDR3 bases: TGCAGCGTTGGACAGAACACCGGGGAGCTGTTTTTT.

V is TRBV7-8 and J is TRBJ2-7; 8 nucleotides align to TRBD1. V shed 2 bases and J 3 bases; nucleotides not matched to a gene: 6. CDR3 length equals 15 residues. CDR1 is SGHVS and CDR2 is FQNEAQ in the germline V gene. CDR3 coding DNA: TGTGCCAGCAGCTTAAAGACAGGGGCCAACTACGAGCAGTACTTC. Translated, it gives CASSLKTGANYEQYF.

The V gene is TRBV4-1, the J gene TRBJ2-1; TRBD2 matches 13 bases. J was trimmed by 6 bases and V by 1 base; bases with no gene match: 9. Germline assignment: CDR1 MGHRA and CDR2 YSYEKL. This CDR3 is built from 18 residues. CDR3 sequence (DNA): TGCGCCAGCAGCCAAGGGTCACTAGCGGGAGGGCCTGCCAATGAGCAGTTCTTC. Its protein product is CASSQGSLAGGPANEQFF.

The V gene is TRBV6-5, the J gene TRBJ2-4; D may be TRBD2 (5 bases). CDR3 length equals 12 residues. V was cut by 9 bases and J by 4 bases, with 10 bases left in between. CDR1 and CDR2 (germline): MNHEY, SVGAGI. The CDR3 sequence is CARWTGKNIQYF. The CDR3 DNA sequence: TGTGCCAGATGGACGGGGAAAAACATTCAGTACTTC.

J is TRBJ1-1 and V is TRBV19; TRBD1 is a possible D gene (6 bases). From germline, CDR1 is LNHDA and CDR2 SQIVND (reference sequence). CDR3 size: 17 residues. With 5 bases removed from V and 4 bases from J, the gap between germline ends came to 23 bases. The CDR3 loop is CASSVGIGGEMVTEAFF. The CDR3 nucleotides are TGTGCCAGTAGTGTGGGGATAGGGGGTGAAATGGTCACTGAAGCTTTCTTT.

The DNA of the CDR3 is TGTGCCAGCTCCCGGTCGGACCCGAGGGCTAACTATGGCTACACCTTC. Its translation: CASSRSDPRANYGYTF. V gene TRBV18 combines with J gene TRBJ1-2; D is ambiguous. Germline CDR1 is KGHSH and CDR2 is LQKENI. The CDR3 loop spans 16 amino acids. Trimming took off 6 bases at V and 0 bases at J, with 17 bases between the two ends. Based on the CDR3 plus reference TRBV18 and TRBJ1-2, the full variable domain is NAGVMQNPRHLVRRRGQEARLRCSPMKGHSHVYWYRQLPEEGLKFMVYLQKENIIDESGMPKERFSAEFPKEGPSILRIQQVVRGDSAAYFCASSRSDPRANYGYTFGSGTRLTVV.

The V call is TRBV15, the J call TRBJ1-6; D gene unclear. The germline gives CDR1 LNHNV, CDR2 YYDKDF (reference sequence). V lost 0 bases to trimming and J lost 5 bases, with 14 bases between them. The length of the CDR3 is 17 residues. CDR3 in amino acids: CATSREAGEYDNSPLHF. The CDR3 region has the DNA TGTGCCACCAGCAGAGAAGCCGGGGAGTACGATAATTCACCCCTCCACTTT.

CDR3 DNA: TGCGCCAGCAGCTTGCTGTCGGGGGAGAACATTCAGTACTTC. Translated, it gives CASSLLSGENIQYF. V is TRBV5-1 and J is TRBJ2-4, with a tentative D call TRBD2 (6 bases). Germline V gene lookup returns CDR1 SGHRS and CDR2 YFSETQ. V shed 1 base and J shed 7 bases, with 12 bases lying between them. This CDR3 is built from 14 residues.

With respect to this clone: The junction departs from germline at one end; a sequencing error may be responsible. The chain uses TRBV7-9 and TRBJ1-1; D remains ambiguous. Germline lookup yields CDR1 SEHNR and CDR2 FQNEAQ (reference sequence). The CDR3 is 14 residues long. CDR3 in DNA: TGTGCCAGCAGCTTAGGCACGGGGAACCCTGAAGCTTTCTTT. This gives the protein CASSLGTGNPEAFF.

V gene TRBV7-2 combines with J gene TRBJ1-4; D possibly corresponds to TRBD1 (6 bases). The CDR3 sequence is 15 residues long. With 5 bases removed from V and 7 bases from J, the gap between germline ends came to 17 bases. CDR1 and CDR2 from the germline V gene are SGHTA and FQGNSA. The CDR3 DNA reads TGTGCCAGCAGCCTCGGGAACGCAGGGGTTGAAAAACTGTTTTTT. Amino acids: CASSLGNAGVEKLFF.

The chain joins TRBV7-3 to TRBJ2-2; TRBD1 might be the D (6 bases). CDR1 SGHTA and CDR2 FQGTGA come from the germline V gene. V was cut by 8 bases and J by 10 bases, with 17 bases left in between. The CDR3 contains 13 residues. The CDR3 here is CASGIPGAAELFF. The CDR3 DNA reads TGTGCCAGCGGAATCCCAGGGGCTGCGGAGCTGTTTTTT.

V and J are TRBV2 and TRBJ2-4, with 10 bases identical to TRBD2. V shed 4 bases and J 6 bases; nucleotides not matched to a gene: 3. The CDR3 consists of 14 residues. CDR1 is SNHLY and CDR2 is FYNNEI in the germline V gene. The CDR3 region is CASSVVAGGNIQYF. The CDR3 DNA follows: TGTGCCAGCAGTGTGGTAGCGGGGGGAAACATTCAGTACTTC.

This clone came up many times. V gene TRBV7-2 combines with J gene TRBJ1-1, with 9 bases identical to TRBD1. Trimming at V came to 4 bases and at J to 0 bases, leaving 3 bases not matched to a gene. The CDR3 consists of 15 residues. Germline V gene lookup returns CDR1 SGHTA and CDR2 FQGNSA. CDR3 in amino acids: CASSYRTGVNTEAFF. The CDR3 DNA sequence: TGTGCCAGCAGCTACCGGACAGGGGTGAACACTGAAGCTTTCTTT.

The chain carries TRBV9 and TRBJ2-1, with TRBD2 as a possible D gene (5 bases). Germline CDR1 and CDR2: SGDLS and YYNGEE. The CDR3 has 12 residues. Between the trimmed V and J ends, which lost 7 bases and 6 bases, there was a span of 11 bases. CDR3: CASGTSVNEQFF. The DNA of the CDR3 is TGTGCCAGCGGTACTAGTGTCAATGAGCAGTTCTTC.

The V gene is TRBV28, the J gene TRBJ2-1; TRBD2 agrees at 7 bases. Germline CDR1 and CDR2: MDHEN and SYDVKM. The CDR3 is 17 residues long. V gave up 2 bases and J gave up 7 bases; unmatched junction bases: 14. CDR3 in amino acids: CASSLNLRRESLNEQFF. CDR3 sequence (DNA): TGTGCCAGCAGTTTAAATTTAAGGCGGGAGTCTCTGAATGAGCAGTTCTTC. Based on the CDR3 plus reference TRBV28 and TRBJ2-1, the full variable domain is DVKVTQSSRYLVKRTGEKVFLECVQDMDHENMFWYRQDPGLGLRLIYFSYDVKMKEKGDIPEGYSVSREKKERFSLILESASTNQTSMYLCASSLNLRRESLNEQFFGPGTRLTVL.

The chain uses TRBV7-3 and TRBJ2-2, with 7 bases fitting TRBD1. J was trimmed by 5 bases and V by 5 bases; bases with no gene match: 11. The CDR3 is 16 amino acids. Germline V gives CDR1 SGHTA, CDR2 FQGTGA. This CDR3 is CASSPQTGYGTGELFF. Here the CDR3 DNA reads TGTGCCAGCAGCCCCCAGACAGGGTACGGGACCGGGGAGCTGTTTTTT.

The V and J genes are TRBV4-2 and TRBJ2-3, with 13 bases that match TRBD2. V shed 3 bases, J shed 3 bases, and the junction held 6 bases outside the gene matches. Germline loops: CDR1 LGHNA, CDR2 YNFKEQ. The CDR3 consists of 17 residues. CDR3 sequence (DNA): TGTGCCAGCAGCCATACCACTAGCGGGAGGGGGACAGATACGCAGTATTTT. It specifies CASSHTTSGRGTDTQYF.

The V and J genes are TRBV4-3 and TRBJ2-7, with D possibly being TRBD1 (6 bases). The CDR3 runs to 15 residues. Germline CDR1 is LGHNA and CDR2 is YSLEER. The V and J ends lost 1 base and 0 bases respectively, with 10 bases between them. The CDR3 nucleotides read TGCGCCAGCAGCCAAGTGAGGGGGAGCTCCTACGAGCAGTACTTC. Translating it yields CASSQVRGSSYEQYF.

The chain recombines TRBV2 with TRBJ1-1, with unresolved D. Trimming left V 4 bases short and J 7 bases short, with 13 bases between. Germline V gene lookup returns CDR1 SNHLY and CDR2 FYNNEI. The CDR3 sequence is 13 residues long. The CDR3 sequence is CASSVLPFGEAFF. Here the CDR3 DNA reads TGTGCCAGCAGTGTTCTCCCTTTCGGTGAAGCTTTCTTT.

The chain employs TRBV11-2 and TRBJ2-7, with TRBD2 as a possible D gene (5 bases). V was cut by 4 bases and J by 2 bases, with 9 bases left in between. This CDR3 region has 13 residues. Germline V gives CDR1 SGHAT, CDR2 FQNNGV. CDR3 residues: CASSSDGTYEQYF. The CDR3 coding sequence is TGTGCCAGCAGCTCGGACGGGACCTACGAGCAGTACTTC.

CDR3 sequence reads: CASSPQGGITDTQYF. CDR3 nucleotide sequence: TGTGCCAGCAGCCCCCAGGGAGGCATCACAGATACGCAGTATTTT. V is TRBV2 and J is TRBJ2-3, with a weak D call TRBD2 (6 bases). This CDR3 spans 15 amino acids. V shed 6 bases and J shed 2 bases, with 15 bases lying between them. Germline V gives CDR1 SNHLY, CDR2 FYNNEI.

The chain recombines TRBV21-1 with TRBJ2-7; whether TRBD2, the table's D call, matches the DNA was not checked. TRBV21-1 is a pseudogene segment. CDR3 length: 16 amino acids. The chain's CDR3 is CASSKRLAGELREQYF. CDR3 coding DNA: TGTGCCAGCAGCAAACGACTAGCGGGAGAATTACGCGAGCAGTACTTC.

J is TRBJ1-6 and V is TRBV5-6; 7 nucleotides match TRBD1. V lost 4 bases to trimming and J lost 12 bases; unmatched junction nucleotides: 16. This CDR3 has 16 amino acids. Looked up from germline, CDR1 is SGHDT and CDR2 is YYEEEE. The CDR3 coding sequence is TGTGCCAGCAGCCCCCGGACAGGAATTATATTCGGACCCCTCCACTTT. Translation: CASSPRTGIIFGPLHF.

The CDR3 spells CASRPTGGGAEAFF. The CDR3 DNA reads TGTGCCAGCAGGCCGACAGGGGGCGGCGCTGAAGCTTTCTTT. The chain carries TRBV27 and TRBJ1-1; 10 nucleotides agree with TRBD1. V lost 6 bases to trimming and J lost 6 bases; unmatched junction nucleotides: 7. The CDR3 has 14 amino acids. Germline CDR1 is MNHEY and CDR2 is SMNVEV (reference sequence).

V is TRBV5-6 and J is TRBJ1-3, with no clear D. This CDR3 is built from 13 residues. V gave up 2 bases and J gave up 6 bases, with 9 bases separating them. Germline assignment: CDR1 SGHDT and CDR2 YYEEEE. The CDR3 bases are TGTGCCAGCAGCTTAGGCAGGTTAAACACCATATATTTT. It specifies CASSLGRLNTIYF.

This clone has just one count. This rearrangement joins TRBV5-1 to TRBJ1-2; no clear D gene. The V end was cut by 0 bases, the J end by 7 bases, with 16 bases between. CDR1 SGHRS and CDR2 YFSETQ come from the germline V gene. The CDR3 spans 15 residues. CDR3 sequence reads: CASSLGSVGVGGYTF. The CDR3 DNA reads as TGCGCCAGCAGCTTGGGGAGTGTGGGAGTTGGTGGCTACACCTTC.